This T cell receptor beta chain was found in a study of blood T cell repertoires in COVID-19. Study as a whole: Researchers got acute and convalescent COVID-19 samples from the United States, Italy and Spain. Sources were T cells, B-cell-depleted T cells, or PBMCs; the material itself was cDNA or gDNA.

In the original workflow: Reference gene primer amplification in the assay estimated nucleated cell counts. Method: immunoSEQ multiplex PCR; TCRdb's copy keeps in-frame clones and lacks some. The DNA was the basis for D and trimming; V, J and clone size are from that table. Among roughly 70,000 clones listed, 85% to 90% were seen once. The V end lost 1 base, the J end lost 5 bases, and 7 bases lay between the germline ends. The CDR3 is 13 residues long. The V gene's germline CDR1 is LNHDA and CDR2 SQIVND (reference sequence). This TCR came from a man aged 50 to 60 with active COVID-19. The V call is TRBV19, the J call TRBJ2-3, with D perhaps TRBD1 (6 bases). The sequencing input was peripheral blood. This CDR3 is CASSIGGGDTQYF. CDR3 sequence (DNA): TGTGCCAGTAGTATAGGAGGGGGAGATACGCAGTATTTT.